The 22 T cell receptor beta chains below were found in one sample sequenced in a study of blood T cells in healthy people across ages. A J-beta primer mix and a sample-barcoded 5' primer were used in a second PCR of roughly 6 to 11 cycles. TCRdb called the 5' RACE reads again in MiXCR, with one record for every CDR3 protein. The repertoire holds approximately 1,100,000 distinct CDR3 sequences, 45% seen once, with 15% to 20% in the top ten. The sequencing sample was made of blood. These receptors all stem from a woman in her sixties in good health.

As to this clonotype: A read error may be the cause here, since a much bigger clone is one base away. The chain recombines TRBV7-2 with TRBJ2-5, with D tentatively TRBD1 (5 bases). In germline, CDR1 is SGHTA, CDR2 FQGNSA. The CDR3 is 13 amino acids. Trimming left V 4 bases short and J 4 bases short, with 10 bases between. The CDR3 region is CASSCVGAETQYF. The CDR3 region has the DNA TGTGCCAGCAGCTGCGTAGGGGCAGAGACCCAGTACTTC.

CDR3 bases: TGTGCCAGCTTTAGGTCGGGGGGGATGGGTACGCAGTATTTT. This gives the protein CASFRSGGMGTQYF. The chain couples TRBV7-2 to TRBJ2-3; 8 nucleotides match TRBD2. V dropped 8 bases and J dropped 8; count of bases not matched to a gene: 12. This CDR3 contains 14 residues. CDR1 is SGHTA, CDR2 FQGNSA, per germline. The full variable domain, its missing parts supplied by reference TRBV7-2 and TRBJ2-3, is GAGVSQSPSNKVTEKGKDVELRCDPISGHTALYWYRQSLGQGLEFLIYFQGNSAPDKSGLPSDRFSAERTGGSVSTLTIQRTQQEDSAVYLCASFRSGGMGTQYFGPGTRLTVL.

This clonotype showed up just a few times. V and J are TRBV14 and TRBJ2-7; D unresolved. This CDR3 is built from 14 residues. Germline V gene sequence: CDR1 SGHDN, CDR2 FVKESK. Trimming shortened V by 4 bases and J by 2 bases, and 12 bases separated the two germline ends. The CDR3: CASSPKAGTYEQYF. The CDR3 DNA reads TGTGCCAGCAGCCCTAAGGCAGGAACCTACGAGCAGTACTTC. The full variable domain, with the rest looked up from reference TRBV14 and TRBJ2-7, is EAGVTQFPSHSVIEKGQTVTLRCDPISGHDNLYWYRRVMGKEIKFLLHFVKESKQDESGMPNNRFLAERTGGTYSTLKVQPAELEDSGVYFCASSPKAGTYEQYFGPGTRLTVT.

The chain couples TRBV25-1 to TRBJ1-2; TRBD1 agrees at 9 bases. J lost 6 bases, V lost 2 bases, and 7 bases had no gene match. Per the germline V gene, CDR1 is MGHDK and CDR2 is SYGVNS. This CDR3 is 15 amino acids long. The CDR3 loop reads CASSERGDRENGYTF. CDR3 nucleotides: TGTGCCAGCAGTGAACGGGGGGACAGGGAGAATGGCTACACCTTC.

This clonotype was seen more than once but under ten times. The chain is built from TRBV28 and TRBJ1-6; 8 bases line up with TRBD1. The V gene's germline CDR1 is MDHEN and CDR2 SYDVKM. V lost 3 bases and J lost 2; bases outside the gene matches: 3. The CDR3 totals 16 residues. The CDR3: CASSFGQGTYNSPLHF. The DNA for the CDR3 is TGTGCCAGCAGTTTTGGACAGGGAACCTATAATTCACCCCTCCACTTT.

V gene TRBV5-1 combines with J gene TRBJ1-4; D remains unclear. Trimming removed 6 bases at V and 7 bases at J, with 16 bases between. Germline CDR1 and CDR2: SGHRS and YFSETQ. CDR3 length: 14 amino acids. The chain's CDR3 is CASNPDGRVEKLFF. CDR3 bases: TGCGCCAGCAATCCCGACGGGAGGGTTGAAAAACTGTTTTTT.

This clonotype was counted ten times or more. V usage is TRBV29-1 and J usage is TRBJ1-2; D unresolved. Trimming took off 3 bases at V and 8 bases at J, with 1 base between the two ends. CDR3 length equals 8 residues. CDR1 and CDR2 (germline): SQVTM, ANQGSEA. CDR3 amino acids: CSVEGYTF. Written as DNA, the CDR3 is TGCAGCGTTGAGGGCTACACCTTC.

The chain is built from TRBV20-1 and TRBJ1-2; TRBD1 agrees at 9 bases. J gave up 0 bases and V 6 bases, and 8 bases lay outside the gene matches. Germline V gene sequence: CDR1 DFQATT, CDR2 SNEGSKA (reference sequence). CDR3 length equals 15 residues. The CDR3 bases are TGCAGTGCGGAGGACAGGGGATTCACTAACTATGGCTACACCTTC. It specifies CSAEDRGFTNYGYTF.

CDR3: CASSVSGQAYEQYF. In DNA, the CDR3 is TGTGCCAGCAGCGTCTCGGGACAGGCCTACGAGCAGTACTTC. The V call is TRBV9, the J call TRBJ2-7, with TRBD1 identical over 8 bases. This CDR3 region has 14 residues. CDR1 is SGDLS, CDR2 YYNGEE, per germline. Unmatched junction bases numbered 3, after V lost 2 bases and J lost 2 bases.

This chain connects TRBV21-1 to TRBJ2-1. TRBV21-1 is designated a pseudogene. The CDR3 covers 18 residues. The CDR3 DNA reads as TGTGCCAGCAGCAAAGGAAGTCGCGCAACCCGCTCCTACAATGAGCAGTTCTTC. Translated, it gives CASSKGSRATRSYNEQFF.

This chain joins TRBV7-6 and TRBJ2-1, with D hard to call. Trimming removed 2 bases at V and 13 bases at J, with 9 bases between. CDR1 SGHVS and CDR2 FNYEAQ come from the germline V gene. The CDR3 is 11 residues long. The CDR3 sequence is CASSLQETQFF. The CDR3, as DNA: TGTGCCAGCAGCTTACAAGAGACCCAGTTCTTC.

This clonotype was seen a handful of times. V gene TRBV9 combines with J gene TRBJ2-3, with D possibly called TRBD1 or TRBD2 (6 bases each). CDR3 length: 14 residues. Germline CDR1 and CDR2: SGDLS and YYNGEE. The germline V and J ends were trimmed by 4 bases and 6 bases, with 15 bases remaining between them. The CDR3 nucleotides read TGTGCCAGCAGCTCCCAGAGAGGGGGGGATACGCAGTATTTT. Translation: CASSSQRGGDTQYF. Filled out from reference TRBV9 and TRBJ2-3, the complete variable domain reads DSGVTQTPKHLITATGQRVTLRCSPRSGDLSVYWYQQSLDQGLQFLIQYYNGEERAKGNILERFSAQQFPDLHSELNLSSLELGDSALYFCASSSQRGGDTQYFGPGTRLTVL.

The rearrangement joins TRBV10-2 to TRBJ1-1; no clear D gene. Germline assignment: CDR1 WSHSY and CDR2 SAAADI. V gave up 6 bases and J gave up 5 bases, with 13 bases separating them. The CDR3 length is 13 residues. CDR3 amino acids: CASSAAGGTEAFF. As DNA, the CDR3 is TGCGCCAGCAGCGCTGCCGGAGGGACTGAAGCTTTCTTT.

Regarding this clonotype: The junction does not match germline at one end; this may be a read error. V usage is TRBV27 and J usage is TRBJ1-5, with TRBD1 as a possible D gene (6 bases). Germline values: CDR1 MNHEY, CDR2 SMNVEV (reference sequence). The length of the CDR3 is 20 residues. The CDR3 DNA is TGCACCAGCAGTTTAGCCCCGCCCACTCAGGGGCCAACTCTCAATCAGCCCCAGCATTTT. As protein: CTSSLAPPTQGPTLNQPQHF.

CDR3 in amino acids: CATAYRAETYEQYF. The CDR3 nucleotides read TGTGCCACGGCGTATAGGGCAGAGACATACGAGCAGTACTTC. This rearrangement joins TRBV28 to TRBJ2-7; no definite D call. Trimming cost V 10 bases and J 4 bases, with 20 bases left between them. This CDR3 has 14 amino acids. The germline V gene encodes CDR1 MDHEN and CDR2 SYDVKM. Looking up the rest from reference TRBV28 and TRBJ2-7 gives the full variable domain: DVKVTQSSRYLVKRTGEKVFLECVQDMDHENMFWYRQDPGLGLRLIYFSYDVKMKEKGDIPEGYSVSREKKERFSLILESASTNQTSMYLCATAYRAETYEQYFGPGTRLTVT.

The chain combines TRBV27 with TRBJ2-3; TRBD1 aligns across 7 bases. CDR3 length: 15 residues. From germline, CDR1 is MNHEY and CDR2 SMNVEV (reference sequence). Unmatched junction bases numbered 13, after V lost 7 bases and J lost 6 bases. The chain's CDR3 is CASTKLGQTGDTQYF. DNA of the CDR3: TGTGCCAGCACTAAACTGGGACAGACAGGGGATACGCAGTATTTT.

The chain combines TRBV20-1 with TRBJ2-1; a possible D gene is TRBD2 (6 bases). The germline V gene encodes CDR1 DFQATT and CDR2 SNEGSKA (reference sequence). Trimming shortened V by 3 bases and J by 8 bases, and 17 bases separated the two germline ends. The CDR3 totals 14 residues. In DNA, the CDR3 is TGCAGTGCTAGGGGGTTAGGAGGGGACTATGAGCAGTTCTTC. This encodes CSARGLGGDYEQFF.

V usage is TRBV11-2 and J usage is TRBJ2-7; 8 nucleotides align to TRBD1. This CDR3 contains 16 residues. Per the germline V gene, CDR1 is SGHAT and CDR2 is FQNNGV. J lost 5 bases, V lost 1 base, and 10 bases had no gene match. CDR3 region: CASSLGGTGGSHEQYF. CDR3 in DNA: TGTGCCAGCAGCTTAGGGGGGACAGGTGGTAGCCACGAGCAGTACTTC.

V usage is TRBV2 and J usage is TRBJ2-2; maybe TRBD2 (5 bases). CDR1 is SNHLY and CDR2 is FYNNEI in the germline V gene. V lost 8 bases to trimming and J lost 4 bases, with 20 bases between them. The CDR3 loop spans 16 amino acids. CDR3 amino acids: CASQPEAPGTTGELFF. CDR3 coding DNA: TGTGCCAGCCAACCGGAGGCACCTGGAACCACCGGGGAGCTGTTTTTT.

This chain uses TRBV7-2 with TRBJ2-1, with 14 bases lining up with TRBD2. CDR1 is SGHTA and CDR2 is FQGNSA in the germline V gene. The CDR3 is 19 amino acids. With 6 bases clipped from V and 0 bases from J, the junction kept 10 bases outside the gene matches. The CDR3 nucleotides are TGTGCCAGCAGTAGACTAGCGGGAGGGCCGGGAAGCTCCTACAATGAGCAGTTCTTC. Translation: CASSRLAGGPGSSYNEQFF.

The chain couples TRBV6-2 or TRBV6-3 to TRBJ2-7, with D tentatively TRBD2 (6 bases). Deletions cut 5 bases from V and 4 bases from J, with 9 bases between. The CDR3 has 12 residues. The V gene's germline CDR1 is MNHEY and CDR2 SVGEGT. The CDR3 spells CASSRTIYEQYF. CDR3 coding DNA: TGTGCCAGCAGTCGGACTATATACGAGCAGTACTTC.

This clonotype turned up a few times. V gene TRBV6-6 combines with J gene TRBJ1-1; the D gene is possibly TRBD1 (6 bases). The CDR3 consists of 15 residues. V lost 4 bases, J lost 6 bases, and 18 bases lay in between. CDR1 MNHNY and CDR2 SVGAGI come from the germline V gene (reference sequence). The CDR3 region has the DNA TGTGCCAGCAGTTTAAACAGGGTGGCGGTCGCTGAAGCTTTCTTT. This sequence encodes CASSLNRVAVAEAFF.